This T cell receptor (beta chain) was documented in a study of cytomegalovirus exposure and HLA in healthy donors. Study-wide background: Unique TCRs numbering roughly 80 million, obtained from HLA-typed donors, made up an early data release.

Both 60 Vbeta primers and 13 Jbeta primers went into the PCR. Repertoires were generated with immunoSEQ multiplex PCR, while TCRdb's copy carries only in-frame clones and drops some. The sample records fewer than 100,000 clones, just under 80% being singletons. The source of this sequence is a male donor in good health and CMV-seropositive. The sample was PBMCs.

CDR3 region: CASSGQGSGANVLTF. The CDR3 DNA follows: TGTGCCAGCAGCGGACAGGGCTCTGGGGCCAACGTCCTGACTTTC. J is TRBJ2-6 and V is TRBV2; TRBD1 aligns across 8 bases. Germline loops: CDR1 SNHLY, CDR2 FYNNEI. Germline trimming cut 6 bases from V and 0 bases from J; bases unmatched to any gene: 1. The CDR3 loop spans 15 amino acids.